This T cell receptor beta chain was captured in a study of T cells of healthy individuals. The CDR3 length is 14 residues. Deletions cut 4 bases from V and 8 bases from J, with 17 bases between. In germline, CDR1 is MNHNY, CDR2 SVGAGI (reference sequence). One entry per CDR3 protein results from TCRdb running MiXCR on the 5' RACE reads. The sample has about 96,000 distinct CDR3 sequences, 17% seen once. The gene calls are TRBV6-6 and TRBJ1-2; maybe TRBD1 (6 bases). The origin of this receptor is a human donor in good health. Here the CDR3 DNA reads TGTGCCAGCAGTTTACCAGGGGTGGAGGGGGGCTACACCTTC. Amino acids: CASSLPGVEGGYTF.